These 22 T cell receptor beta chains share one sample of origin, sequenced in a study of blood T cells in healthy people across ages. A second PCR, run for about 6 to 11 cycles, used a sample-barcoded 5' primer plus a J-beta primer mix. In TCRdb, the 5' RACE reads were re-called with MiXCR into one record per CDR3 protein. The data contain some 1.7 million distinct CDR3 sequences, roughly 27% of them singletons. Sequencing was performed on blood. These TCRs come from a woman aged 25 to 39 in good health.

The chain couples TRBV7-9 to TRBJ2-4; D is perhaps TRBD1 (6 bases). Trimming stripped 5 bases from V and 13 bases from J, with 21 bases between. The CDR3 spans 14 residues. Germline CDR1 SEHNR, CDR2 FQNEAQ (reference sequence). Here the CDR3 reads CASSPAMGTNEQYF. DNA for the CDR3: TGTGCCAGCAGCCCAGCGATGGGGACAAATGAGCAGTACTTC.

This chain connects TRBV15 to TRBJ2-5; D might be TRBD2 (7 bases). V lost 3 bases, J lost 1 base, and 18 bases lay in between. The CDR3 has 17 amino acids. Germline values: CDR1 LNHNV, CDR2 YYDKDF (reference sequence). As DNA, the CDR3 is TGTGCCACCAGCAGGGAGGGAGGGGGGACTTTCCAAGAGACCCAGTACTTC. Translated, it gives CATSREGGGTFQETQYF.

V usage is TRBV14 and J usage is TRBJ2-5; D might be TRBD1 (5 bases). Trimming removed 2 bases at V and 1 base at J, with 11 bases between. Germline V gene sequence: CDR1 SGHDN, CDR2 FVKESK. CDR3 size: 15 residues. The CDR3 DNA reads TGTGCCAGCAGCCAAAGCCAGGGCGGCCAAGAGACCCAGTACTTC. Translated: CASSQSQGGQETQYF.

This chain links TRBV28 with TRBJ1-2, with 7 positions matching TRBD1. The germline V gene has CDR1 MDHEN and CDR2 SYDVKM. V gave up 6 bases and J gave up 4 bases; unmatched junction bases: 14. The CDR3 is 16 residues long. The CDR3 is CASRENRDSGPYGYTF. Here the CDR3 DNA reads TGTGCCAGCAGAGAAAACCGGGACAGCGGACCCTATGGCTACACCTTC.

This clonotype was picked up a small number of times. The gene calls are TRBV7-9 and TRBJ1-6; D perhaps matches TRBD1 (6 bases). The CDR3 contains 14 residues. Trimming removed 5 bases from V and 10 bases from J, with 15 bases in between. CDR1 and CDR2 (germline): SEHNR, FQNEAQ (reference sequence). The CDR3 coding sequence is TGTGCCAGCAGCGTAGGGGCTCAGGGGTCACCCCTCCACTTT. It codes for CASSVGAQGSPLHF.

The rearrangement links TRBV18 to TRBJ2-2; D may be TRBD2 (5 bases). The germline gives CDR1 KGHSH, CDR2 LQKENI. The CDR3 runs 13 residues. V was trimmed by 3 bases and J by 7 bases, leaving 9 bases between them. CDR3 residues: CASSPQGGGELFF. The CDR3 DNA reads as TGTGCCAGCTCACCCCAAGGAGGCGGGGAGCTGTTTTTT. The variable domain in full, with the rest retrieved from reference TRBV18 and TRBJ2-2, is NAGVMQNPRHLVRRRGQEARLRCSPMKGHSHVYWYRQLPEEGLKFMVYLQKENIIDESGMPKERFSAEFPKEGPSILRIQQVVRGDSAAYFCASSPQGGGELFFGEGSRLTVL.

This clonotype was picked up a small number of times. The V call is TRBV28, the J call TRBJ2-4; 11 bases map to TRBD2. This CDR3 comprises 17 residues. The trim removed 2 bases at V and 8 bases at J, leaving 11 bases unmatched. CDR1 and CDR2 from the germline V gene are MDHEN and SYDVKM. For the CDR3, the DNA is TGTGCCAGCAGTTTAAAACTAGCGGGAGCGACCGTAGACATTCAGTACTTC. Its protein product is CASSLKLAGATVDIQYF.

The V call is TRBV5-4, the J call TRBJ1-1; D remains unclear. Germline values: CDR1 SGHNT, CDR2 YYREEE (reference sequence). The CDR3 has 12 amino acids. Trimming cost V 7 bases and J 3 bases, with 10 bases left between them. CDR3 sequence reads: CASQGRDTEAFF. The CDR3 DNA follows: TGTGCCAGCCAAGGGCGGGACACTGAAGCTTTCTTT.

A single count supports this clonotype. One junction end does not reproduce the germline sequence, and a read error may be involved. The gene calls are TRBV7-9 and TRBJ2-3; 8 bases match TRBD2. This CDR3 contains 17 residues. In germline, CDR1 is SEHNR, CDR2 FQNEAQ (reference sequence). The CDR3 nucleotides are TGTGCCAGCAGCTCCTTGGACGGACTAGCAGGCACAGGTACGCAGTATTTT. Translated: CASSSLDGLAGTGTQYF.

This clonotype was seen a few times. CDR3 nucleotide sequence: TGTGCCAGTAGTAGGGCGACTTCCTACGAGCAGTACTTC. This gives the protein CASSRATSYEQYF. This chain links TRBV19 with TRBJ2-7, with D hard to call. This CDR3 spans 13 amino acids. Germline-derived CDR1 and CDR2 are LNHDA and SQIVND (reference sequence). V was clipped by 4 bases and J by 1 base, with 8 bases between them.

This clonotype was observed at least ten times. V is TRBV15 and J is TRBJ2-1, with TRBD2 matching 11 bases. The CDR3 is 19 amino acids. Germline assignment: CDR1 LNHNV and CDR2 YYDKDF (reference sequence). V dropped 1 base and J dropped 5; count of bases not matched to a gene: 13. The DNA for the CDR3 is TGTGCCACCAGCAGAGTAGGGATAAGGACTAGCGGGTACGACAATGAGCAGTTCTTC. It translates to CATSRVGIRTSGYDNEQFF.

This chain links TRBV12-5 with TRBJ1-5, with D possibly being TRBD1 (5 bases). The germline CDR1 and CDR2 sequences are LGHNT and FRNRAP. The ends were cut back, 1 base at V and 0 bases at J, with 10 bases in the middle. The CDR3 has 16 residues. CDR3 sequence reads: CASGLEGAPSNQPQHF. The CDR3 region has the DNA TGTGCTAGTGGTTTGGAAGGGGCGCCTAGCAATCAGCCCCAGCATTTT. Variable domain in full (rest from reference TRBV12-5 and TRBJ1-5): DARVTQTPRHKVTEMGQEVTMRCQPILGHNTVFWYRQTMMQGLELLAYFRNRAPLDDSGMPKDRFSAEMPDATLATLKIQPSEPRDSAVYFCASGLEGAPSNQPQHFGDGTRLSIL.

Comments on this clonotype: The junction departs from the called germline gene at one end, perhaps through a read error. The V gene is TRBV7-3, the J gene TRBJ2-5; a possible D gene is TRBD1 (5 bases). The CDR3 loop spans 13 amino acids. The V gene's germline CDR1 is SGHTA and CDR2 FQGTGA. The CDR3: CASSRSREETQYF. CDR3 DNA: TGCGCCAGCAGTCGTTCCAGGGAAGAGACCCAGTACTTC.

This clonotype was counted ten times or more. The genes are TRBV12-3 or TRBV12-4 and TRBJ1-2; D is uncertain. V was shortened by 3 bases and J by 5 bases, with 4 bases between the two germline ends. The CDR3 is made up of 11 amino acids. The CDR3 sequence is CASSFGYGYTF. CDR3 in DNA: TGTGCCAGCAGTTTTGGGTATGGCTACACCTTC.

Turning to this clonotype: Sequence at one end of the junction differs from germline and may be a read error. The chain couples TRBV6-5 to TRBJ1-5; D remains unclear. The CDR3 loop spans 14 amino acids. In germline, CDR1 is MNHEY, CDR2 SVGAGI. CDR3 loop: CASRNGDSNQPRHF. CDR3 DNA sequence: TGTGCCAGCAGAAACGGGGATAGCAATCAGCCCCGGCATTTT.

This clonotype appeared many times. In nucleotides, the CDR3 is TGTGCCAGCAGCTTAGGACAGGACACCGGGGAGCTGTTTTTT. Translation: CASSLGQDTGELFF. The chain uses TRBV7-6 and TRBJ2-2; D possibly corresponds to TRBD1 (6 bases). Between the trimmed V and J ends, which lost 1 base and 3 bases, there was a span of 6 bases. The CDR3 extends over 14 amino acids. CDR1 and CDR2 from the germline V gene are SGHVS and FNYEAQ.

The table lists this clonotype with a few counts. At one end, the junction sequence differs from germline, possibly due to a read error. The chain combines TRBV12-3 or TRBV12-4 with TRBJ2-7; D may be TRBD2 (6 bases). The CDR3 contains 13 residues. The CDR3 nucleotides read TGTGTCAGCAGTTTCGGGGGAAAGGGTGAGCAGTACTTC. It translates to CVSSFGGKGEQYF.

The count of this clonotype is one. CDR3: CAAQRQGLNNEQYF. In DNA form, the CDR3 reads TGTGCCGCCCAGCGACAGGGTTTGAACAATGAGCAGTACTTC. V is TRBV7-7 and J is TRBJ2-4; 7 positions agree with TRBD1. Germline V gene lookup returns CDR1 SSHAT and CDR2 FNYEAQ (reference sequence). Unmatched junction bases numbered 20, after V lost 11 bases and J lost 13 bases. The CDR3 sequence is 14 residues long.

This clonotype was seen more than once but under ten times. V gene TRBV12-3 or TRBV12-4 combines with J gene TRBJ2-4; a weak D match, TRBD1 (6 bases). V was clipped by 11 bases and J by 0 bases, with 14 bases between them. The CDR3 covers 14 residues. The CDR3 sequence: CASQGWKAKNIQYF. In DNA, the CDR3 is TGTGCCTCCCAGGGGTGGAAAGCCAAAAACATTCAGTACTTC.

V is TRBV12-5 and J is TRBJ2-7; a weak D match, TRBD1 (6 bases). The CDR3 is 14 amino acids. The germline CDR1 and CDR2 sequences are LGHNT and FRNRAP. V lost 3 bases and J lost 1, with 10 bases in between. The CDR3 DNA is TGTGCTAGTGGTTTCGGGCAGGGGTCCTACGAGCAGTACTTC. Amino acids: CASGFGQGSYEQYF. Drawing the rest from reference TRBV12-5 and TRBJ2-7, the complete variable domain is DARVTQTPRHKVTEMGQEVTMRCQPILGHNTVFWYRQTMMQGLELLAYFRNRAPLDDSGMPKDRFSAEMPDATLATLKIQPSEPRDSAVYFCASGFGQGSYEQYFGPGTRLTVT.

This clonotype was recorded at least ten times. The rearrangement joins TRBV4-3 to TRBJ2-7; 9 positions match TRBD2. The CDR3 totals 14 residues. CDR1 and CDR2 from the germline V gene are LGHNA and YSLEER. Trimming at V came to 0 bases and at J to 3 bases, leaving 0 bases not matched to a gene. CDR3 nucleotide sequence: TGCGCCAGCAGCCAAGATAGCGGGAGCTACGAGCAGTACTTC. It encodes CASSQDSGSYEQYF.

The CDR3 region has the DNA TGCAGTGCTAGCCCCAGTGGTAATTCACCCCTCCACTTT. Translating gives CSASPSGNSPLHF. The rearrangement links TRBV20-1 to TRBJ1-6; no firm D call. The germline V and J ends were trimmed by 3 bases and 6 bases, with 9 bases remaining between them. CDR1 DFQATT and CDR2 SNEGSKA come from the germline V gene (reference sequence). The CDR3 loop spans 13 amino acids.